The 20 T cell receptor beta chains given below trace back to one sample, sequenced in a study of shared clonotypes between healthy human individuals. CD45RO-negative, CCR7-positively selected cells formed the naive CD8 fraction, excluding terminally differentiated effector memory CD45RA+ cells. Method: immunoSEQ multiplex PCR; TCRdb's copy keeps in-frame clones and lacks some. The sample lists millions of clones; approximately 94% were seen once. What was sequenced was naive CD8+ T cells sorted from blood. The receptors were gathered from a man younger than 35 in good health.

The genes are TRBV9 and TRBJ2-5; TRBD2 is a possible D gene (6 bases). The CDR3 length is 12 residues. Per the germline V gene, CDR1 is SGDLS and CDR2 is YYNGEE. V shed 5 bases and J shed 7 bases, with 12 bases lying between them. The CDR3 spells CASRDPGGTQYF. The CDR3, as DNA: TGTGCCAGCAGAGACCCCGGGGGGACCCAGTACTTC.

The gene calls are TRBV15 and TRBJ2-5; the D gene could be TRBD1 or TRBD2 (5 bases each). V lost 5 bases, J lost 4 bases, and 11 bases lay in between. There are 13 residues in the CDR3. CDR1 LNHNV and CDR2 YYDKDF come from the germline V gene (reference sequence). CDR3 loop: CATSAGTGETQYF. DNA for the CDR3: TGTGCCACCAGCGCCGGGACGGGAGAGACCCAGTACTTC.

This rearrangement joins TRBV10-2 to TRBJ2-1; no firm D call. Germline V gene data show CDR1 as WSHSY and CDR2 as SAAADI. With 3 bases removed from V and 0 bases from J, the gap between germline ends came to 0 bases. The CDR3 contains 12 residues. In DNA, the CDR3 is TGCGCCAGCAGTGACTCCTACAATGAGCAGTTCTTC. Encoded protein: CASSDSYNEQFF.

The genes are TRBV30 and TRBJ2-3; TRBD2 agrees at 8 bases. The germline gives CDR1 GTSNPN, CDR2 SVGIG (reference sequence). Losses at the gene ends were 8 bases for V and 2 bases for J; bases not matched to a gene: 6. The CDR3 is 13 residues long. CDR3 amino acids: CAGIAGNTDTQYF. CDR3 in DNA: TGTGCCGGAATAGCGGGGAACACAGATACGCAGTATTTT. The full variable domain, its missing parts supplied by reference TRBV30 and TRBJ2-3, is SQTIHQWPATLVQPVGSPLSLECTVEGTSNPNLYWYRQAAGRGLQLLFYSVGIGQISSEVPQNLSASRPQDRQFILSSKKLLLSDSGFYLCAGIAGNTDTQYFGPGTRLTVL.

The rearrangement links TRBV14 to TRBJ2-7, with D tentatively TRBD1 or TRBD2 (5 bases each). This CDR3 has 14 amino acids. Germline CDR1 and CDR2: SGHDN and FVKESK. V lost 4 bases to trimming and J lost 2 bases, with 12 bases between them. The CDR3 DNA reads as TGTGCCAGCAGCCTCACCGGGACCGCCTACGAGCAGTACTTC. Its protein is CASSLTGTAYEQYF.

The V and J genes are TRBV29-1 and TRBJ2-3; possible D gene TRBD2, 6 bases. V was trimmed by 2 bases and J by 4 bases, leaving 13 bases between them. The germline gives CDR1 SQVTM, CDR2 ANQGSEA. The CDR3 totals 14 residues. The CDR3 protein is CSVETGVTADTQYF. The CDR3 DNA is TGCAGCGTTGAAACGGGAGTGACTGCAGATACGCAGTATTTT.

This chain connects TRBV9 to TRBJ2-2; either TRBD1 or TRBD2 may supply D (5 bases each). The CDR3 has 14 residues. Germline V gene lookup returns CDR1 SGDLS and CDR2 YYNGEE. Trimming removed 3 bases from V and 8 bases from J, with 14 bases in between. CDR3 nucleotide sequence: TGTGCCAGCAGCGCCGGGACCCCCTGGGGGGAGCTGTTTTTT. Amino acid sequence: CASSAGTPWGELFF.

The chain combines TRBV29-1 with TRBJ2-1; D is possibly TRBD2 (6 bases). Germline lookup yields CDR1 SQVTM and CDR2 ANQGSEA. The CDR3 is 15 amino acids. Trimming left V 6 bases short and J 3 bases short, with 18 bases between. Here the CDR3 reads CSVRGVAGSYNEQFF. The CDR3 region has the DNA TGCAGCGTCCGAGGGGTGGCGGGAAGCTACAATGAGCAGTTCTTC.

DNA for the CDR3: TGTGCCAGCAGTCCCGAAGCCAGGTCCATGAACACTGAAGCTTTCTTT. This gives the protein CASSPEARSMNTEAFF. The genes are TRBV27 and TRBJ1-1; no reliable D call. The CDR3 loop spans 16 amino acids. CDR1 and CDR2 (germline): MNHEY, SMNVEV (reference sequence). Trimming stripped 5 bases from V and 0 bases from J, with 16 bases between.

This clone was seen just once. Written as DNA, the CDR3 is TGCGCCAGCAGCCCAGGGTGGGGCTACACCTTC. Amino acids: CASSPGWGYTF. This rearrangement joins TRBV5-1 to TRBJ1-2, with TRBD1 as a possible D gene (5 bases). Looked up from germline, CDR1 is SGHRS and CDR2 is YFSETQ. The V gene lost 4 bases and the J gene lost 8 bases, with 9 bases spanning the gap. The CDR3 runs to 11 residues. Filled out from reference TRBV5-1 and TRBJ1-2, the complete variable domain reads KAGVTQTPRYLIKTRGQQVTLSCSPISGHRSVSWYQQTPGQGLQFLFEYFSETQRNKGNFPGRFSGRQFSNSRSEMNVSTLELGDSALYLCASSPGWGYTFGSGTRLTVV.

CDR3 in DNA: TGTGCCAGCAGCCAAGATCAGGGCGGGTCGAACACTGAAGCTTTCTTT. It specifies CASSQDQGGSNTEAFF. J is TRBJ1-1 and V is TRBV14; D is possibly TRBD1 (5 bases). The V end lost 0 bases, the J end lost 1 base, and 12 bases lay between the germline ends. The CDR3 is made up of 16 amino acids. Germline V CDR1 and CDR2: SGHDN, FVKESK.

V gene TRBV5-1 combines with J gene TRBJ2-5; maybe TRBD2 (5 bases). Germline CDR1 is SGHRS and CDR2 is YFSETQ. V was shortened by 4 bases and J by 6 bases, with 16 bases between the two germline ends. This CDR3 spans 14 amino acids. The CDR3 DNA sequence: TGCGCCAGCAGCCTTCCAAGGGAGAGGCAGACCCAGTACTTC. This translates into CASSLPRERQTQYF.

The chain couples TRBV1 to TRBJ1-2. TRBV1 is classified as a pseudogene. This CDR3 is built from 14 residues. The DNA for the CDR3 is TGCACCAGCAGCCAAGAAAGAAAGGCCTATGGCTACACCTTC. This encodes CTSSQERKAYGYTF.

The CDR3 region is CASSTLEHYEQYF. DNA for the CDR3: TGTGCCAGTAGTACCCTGGAACACTACGAGCAGTACTTC. The J gene is TRBJ2-7, the V gene TRBV19; D is unclear. Germline loops: CDR1 LNHDA, CDR2 SQIVND (reference sequence). This CDR3 is built from 13 residues. V shed 4 bases and J shed 3 bases, with 10 bases lying between them.

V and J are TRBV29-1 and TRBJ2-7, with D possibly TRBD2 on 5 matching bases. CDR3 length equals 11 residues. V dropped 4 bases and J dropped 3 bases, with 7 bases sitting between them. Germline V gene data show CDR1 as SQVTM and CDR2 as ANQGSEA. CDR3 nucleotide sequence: TGCAGCGTTGCACGGGACTACGAGCAGTACTTC. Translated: CSVARDYEQYF.

CDR3 sequence: CASSSGQENTEAFF. In DNA, the CDR3 is TGTGCCAGCAGCTCAGGACAGGAAAACACTGAAGCTTTCTTT. V and J are TRBV11-2 and TRBJ1-1; 7 bases match TRBD1. Unmatched junction bases numbered 4, after V lost 4 bases and J lost 2 bases. CDR1 is SGHAT, CDR2 FQNNGV, per germline. The CDR3 is made up of 14 amino acids.

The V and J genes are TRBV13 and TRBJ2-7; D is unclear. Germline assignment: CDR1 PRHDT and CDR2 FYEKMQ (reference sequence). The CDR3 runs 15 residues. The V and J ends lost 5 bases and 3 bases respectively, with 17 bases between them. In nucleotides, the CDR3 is TGTGCCAGCAGCCAACTTAACTCTCCAAACTACGAGCAGTACTTC. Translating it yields CASSQLNSPNYEQYF.

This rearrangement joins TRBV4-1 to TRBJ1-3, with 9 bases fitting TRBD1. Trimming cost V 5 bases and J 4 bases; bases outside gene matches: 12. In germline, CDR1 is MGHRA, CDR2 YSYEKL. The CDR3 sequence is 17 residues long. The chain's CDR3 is CASSSPIPDRGGNTIYF. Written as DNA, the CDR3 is TGCGCCAGCAGCTCTCCGATACCTGACAGGGGGGGAAACACCATATATTTT.

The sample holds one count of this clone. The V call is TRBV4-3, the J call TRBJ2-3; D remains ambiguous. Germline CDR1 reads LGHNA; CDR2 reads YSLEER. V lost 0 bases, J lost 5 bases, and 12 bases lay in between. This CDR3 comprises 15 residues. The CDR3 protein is CASSQDSLLRDTQYF. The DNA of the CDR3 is TGCGCCAGCAGCCAAGATTCACTTCTGCGAGATACGCAGTATTTT.

CDR3 amino acids: CASSLWPGPQETQYF. For the CDR3, the DNA is TGTGCCAGCAGTTTATGGCCAGGGCCTCAAGAGACCCAGTACTTC. J is TRBJ2-5 and V is TRBV27; a weak D match, TRBD1 (5 bases). This CDR3 comprises 15 residues. V lost 1 base and J lost 2, with 11 bases in between. Germline CDR1 MNHEY, CDR2 SMNVEV (reference sequence).